The 19 T cell receptor beta chains presented below share a single source sample, sequenced in a study of T cell repertoires in cytomegalovirus infection. Their target antigens are unknown. TCRdb passed the reads through MiXCR, listing each CDR3 protein once. The sample has about 280,000 distinct CDR3 sequences; less than 25% are singletons. The sample in question was cultured PBMCs, obtained from culture after CMV antigen stimulation. These receptors originate from a human donor in good health (CMV status not recorded). Some clones in this sample may be carry-over from other donors' samples.

The chain carries TRBV7-2 and TRBJ2-1, with unresolved D. This CDR3 spans 16 amino acids. Germline V gives CDR1 SGHTA, CDR2 FQGNSA. V gave up 4 bases and J gave up 3 bases, with 16 bases separating them. CDR3 in amino acids: CASSSEPGRGYNEQFF. The DNA of the CDR3 is TGTGCCAGCAGCTCCGAGCCCGGTCGAGGCTACAATGAGCAGTTCTTC.

This clonotype was detected a few times. V usage is TRBV12-3 or TRBV12-4 and J usage is TRBJ1-1; 9 bases are shared with TRBD1. V lost 2 bases to trimming and J lost 0 bases; unmatched junction nucleotides: 4. The CDR3 covers 16 residues. The CDR3 reads CASSLSGTGMNTEAFF. DNA for the CDR3: TGTGCCAGCAGTTTATCGGGGACAGGGATGAACACTGAAGCTTTCTTT.

This clonotype came up a few times. The junction departs from the called germline gene at one end, perhaps through a read error. This chain uses TRBV7-7 with TRBJ2-1, with 10 bases matching TRBD2. CDR3 size: 16 residues. CDR1 and CDR2 from the germline V gene are SSHAT and FNYEAQ (reference sequence). CDR3 in amino acids: CASSLSGRLAYNEQFF. The CDR3 nucleotides are TGTGCTAGCAGCCTTAGCGGGAGGCTCGCCTACAATGAGCAGTTCTTC.

In its sample, this clonotype was seen a few times. The rearrangement uses TRBV6-2 or TRBV6-3 and TRBJ2-7, with unresolved D. The CDR3 runs 11 residues. V shed 10 bases and J shed 3 bases, with 10 bases lying between them. Germline V gene data show CDR1 as MNHEY and CDR2 as SVGEGT. The CDR3 spells CATGGDYEQYV. CDR3 nucleotides: TGTGCCACCGGTGGGGACTACGAGCAGTACGTC.

The chain recombines TRBV28 with TRBJ1-1, with D possibly TRBD1 on 5 matching bases. CDR1 is MDHEN and CDR2 is SYDVKM in the germline V gene. This CDR3 is built from 14 residues. V was trimmed by 5 bases and J by 4 bases, leaving 14 bases between them. The CDR3: CASSAYIGGTEAFF. CDR3 bases: TGTGCCAGCAGTGCTTACATCGGGGGCACTGAAGCTTTCTTT.

This clonotype was picked up many times. The chain employs TRBV7-8 and TRBJ1-6; perhaps TRBD1 as D (5 bases). The V and J ends lost 3 bases and 5 bases respectively, with 11 bases between them. The CDR3 loop spans 15 amino acids. The germline V gene has CDR1 SGHVS and CDR2 FQNEAQ. CDR3 DNA sequence: TGTGCCAGCAGCTTTGGGGCAGGAAATAATTCACCCCTCCACTTT. Translation: CASSFGAGNNSPLHF. Together with reference TRBV7-8 and TRBJ1-6, the CDR3 gives the full variable domain: GAGVSQSPRYKVAKRGQDVALRCDPISGHVSLFWYQQALGQGPEFLTYFQNEAQLDKSGLPSDRFFAERPEGSVSTLKIQRTQQEDSAVYLCASSFGAGNNSPLHFGNGTRLTVT.

At least ten counts were recorded for this clonotype. The chain carries TRBV7-2 and TRBJ2-1, with D possibly being TRBD2 (7 bases). V gave up 0 bases and J gave up 9 bases, with 18 bases separating them. The CDR3 has 16 residues. The V gene's germline CDR1 is SGHTA and CDR2 FQGNSA. The CDR3 DNA reads TGTGCCAGCAGCTTAGCCGCCGGGGGGCGAACGGCTGAGCAGTTCTTC. This codes for CASSLAAGGRTAEQFF. The variable domain in full, completed from reference TRBV7-2 and TRBJ2-1, reads GAGVSQSPSNKVTEKGKDVELRCDPISGHTALYWYRQSLGQGLEFLIYFQGNSAPDKSGLPSDRFSAERTGGSVSTLTIQRTQQEDSAVYLCASSLAAGGRTAEQFFGPGTRLTVL.

This clonotype has more than one count but fewer than ten. The rearrangement joins TRBV19 to TRBJ1-1; maybe TRBD1 (5 bases). The CDR3 consists of 12 residues. Germline assignment: CDR1 LNHDA and CDR2 SQIVND (reference sequence). V was pared by 6 bases and J by 4 bases, with 9 bases between. The CDR3 region is CASRGVSTEAFF. The DNA for the CDR3 is TGTGCCAGTAGAGGGGTAAGCACTGAAGCTTTCTTT.

The chain has TRBV4-1 and TRBJ1-2; 7 bases line up with TRBD1. Germline V lookup: CDR1 MGHRA, CDR2 YSYEKL. The J segment lost 1 base and the V segment lost 10 bases, leaving 12 bases of the junction unmatched. This CDR3 spans 15 amino acids. The CDR3 loop is CATASPGQNNYGYTF. CDR3 nucleotides: TGCGCCACCGCATCACCGGGACAGAATAACTATGGCTACACCTTC.

This chain joins TRBV4-3 and TRBJ2-7; D may correspond to TRBD1 or TRBD2 (6 bases each). V dropped 5 bases and J dropped 2 bases, with 10 bases sitting between them. CDR3 length: 13 residues. CDR1 and CDR2 from the germline V gene are LGHNA and YSLEER. The CDR3 nucleotides read TGCGCCAGCAGCAGGGGGGTCGCCTACGAGCAGTACTTC. Protein sequence: CASSRGVAYEQYF.

The rearrangement links TRBV12-3 or TRBV12-4 to TRBJ1-2, with TRBD1 identical over 12 bases. V was clipped by 7 bases and J by 4 bases; unmatched bases: 10. This CDR3 has 16 residues. The CDR3 here is CASTSGTGGAVYGYTF. CDR3 nucleotide sequence: TGTGCCAGCACCTCCGGGACAGGGGGCGCGGTCTATGGCTACACCTTC.

The V gene is TRBV23-1, the J gene TRBJ2-3; D is perhaps TRBD1 (6 bases). TRBV23-1 is an ORF for which the function is uncertain. The CDR3 is made up of 15 amino acids. The ends were cut back, 2 bases at V and 8 bases at J, with 17 bases in the middle. CDR3 nucleotides: TGCGCCAGCAGTCAACATCAGGACAGACGTCGTACGCAGTATTTT. As protein: CASSQHQDRRRTQYF.

This clonotype was detected ten times or more. The chain employs TRBV7-8 and TRBJ2-7; D gene unclear. The V and J ends lost 1 base and 0 bases respectively, with 7 bases between them. The CDR3 totals 14 residues. CDR1 and CDR2 (germline): SGHVS, FQNEAQ. CDR3 in DNA: TGTGCCAGCAGCTTAGTGCAGGCCTCCTACGAGCAGTACTTC. The encoded protein is CASSLVQASYEQYF.

V and J are TRBV12-3 or TRBV12-4 and TRBJ2-7, with 8 nucleotides matching TRBD2. This CDR3 has 12 residues. The CDR3 loop is CASGPGLVPARV. The CDR3, as DNA: TGTGCCAGTGGGCCGGGACTAGTTCCCGCTCGTGTC.

This chain links TRBV20-1 with TRBJ1-2; no clear D. There are 15 residues in the CDR3. The germline V and J ends were trimmed by 1 base and 0 bases, with 12 bases remaining between them. CDR1 is DFQATT and CDR2 is SNEGSKA in the germline V gene (reference sequence). In nucleotides, the CDR3 is TGCAGTGCTAGAGTTAGGCCAACAACTAACTATGGCTACACCTTC. Encoded protein: CSARVRPTTNYGYTF.

This clonotype was seen a handful of times. The J gene is TRBJ2-1, the V gene TRBV7-6; D call uncertain. Germline CDR1 and CDR2: SGHVS and FNYEAQ. The CDR3 is made up of 11 amino acids. Between the trimmed V and J ends, which lost 3 bases and 10 bases, there was a span of 7 bases. The CDR3 sequence: CASSFVGEQFF. The CDR3 DNA follows: TGTGCCAGCAGCTTTGTCGGCGAGCAGTTCTTC. Based on the CDR3 plus reference TRBV7-6 and TRBJ2-1, the full variable domain is GAGVSQSPRYKVTKRGQDVALRCDPISGHVSLYWYRQALGQGPEFLTYFNYEAQQDKSGLPNDRFSAERPEGSISTLTIQRTEQRDSAMYRCASSFVGEQFFGPGTRLTVL.

The chain links TRBV20-1 to TRBJ1-1; D remains ambiguous. CDR1 DFQATT and CDR2 SNEGSKA come from the germline V gene (reference sequence). Trimming left V 2 bases short and J 3 bases short, with 13 bases between. There are 14 residues in the CDR3. Here the CDR3 reads CSARLLSGDTEAFF. In DNA, the CDR3 is TGCAGTGCTAGACTCCTTTCCGGGGACACTGAAGCTTTCTTT.

This clonotype was counted a few times. The J gene is TRBJ2-7, the V gene TRBV2, with TRBD1 matching 7 bases. Germline-derived CDR1 and CDR2 are SNHLY and FYNNEI. The V and J ends lost 8 bases and 3 bases, in that order; junction bases with no gene match: 7. This CDR3 contains 13 residues. CDR3 nucleotide sequence: TGTGCCAGCCTCGACAGGGCCGTCTACGAGCAGTACTTC. This translates into CASLDRAVYEQYF. Filled out from reference TRBV2 and TRBJ2-7, the complete variable domain reads EPEVTQTPSHQVTQMGQEVILRCVPISNHLYFYWYRQILGQKVEFLVSFYNNEISEKSEIFDDQFSVERPDGSNFTLKIRSTKLEDSAMYFCASLDRAVYEQYFGPGTRLTVT.

This clonotype came up a few times. J is TRBJ2-3 and V is TRBV2; D is tentatively TRBD1 or TRBD2 (5 bases each). V shed 7 bases and J shed 6 bases, with 11 bases lying between them. From germline, CDR1 is SNHLY and CDR2 FYNNEI. The CDR3 totals 12 residues. The CDR3 protein is CASKGTPDTQYF. For the CDR3, the DNA is TGTGCCAGCAAGGGGACGCCGGATACGCAGTATTTT. The variable domain in full, with the rest retrieved from reference TRBV2 and TRBJ2-3, is EPEVTQTPSHQVTQMGQEVILRCVPISNHLYFYWYRQILGQKVEFLVSFYNNEISEKSEIFDDQFSVERPDGSNFTLKIRSTKLEDSAMYFCASKGTPDTQYFGPGTRLTVL.